Following are 27 T cell receptor beta chains from one sample sequenced in a study of blood T cell repertoires in COVID-19. Data came from immunoSEQ multiplex PCR; TCRdb stores just in-frame clones and leaves some out. The repertoire includes roughly 230,000 clones, less than 90% of them detected once, and roughly a tenth sits in the top ten. Sequencing was carried out using peripheral blood. The receptor source for this set is a woman older than 75 with COVID-19, enrolled during active disease.

The rearrangement joins TRBV6-6 to TRBJ1-5; D is ambiguous. V was cut by 4 bases and J by 7 bases, with 8 bases left in between. This CDR3 has 12 residues. Germline CDR1 reads MNHNY; CDR2 reads SVGAGI (reference sequence). CDR3 nucleotides: TGTGCCAGCAGTTTCTATGAACAGCCCCAGCATTTT. Its translation is CASSFYEQPQHF.

This sequence joins TRBV5-1 and TRBJ2-3, with TRBD2 matching 11 bases. The V gene's germline CDR1 is SGHRS and CDR2 YFSETQ. The CDR3 runs to 16 residues. The V and J ends lost 4 bases and 4 bases, in that order; junction bases with no gene match: 8. The CDR3 spells CASSPGTSGLPDTQYF. The CDR3 DNA follows: TGCGCCAGCAGCCCAGGGACTAGCGGCCTCCCAGATACGCAGTATTTT.

The V and J genes are TRBV19 and TRBJ1-4; 10 positions agree with TRBD1. This CDR3 comprises 15 residues. After removal of 5 bases from V and 10 bases from J, the junction contained 10 bases not matched to a gene. The germline V gene encodes CDR1 LNHDA and CDR2 SQIVND (reference sequence). This CDR3 is CASSVDDRGRGKLFF. CDR3 in DNA: TGTGCCAGTAGTGTGGACGACAGGGGGCGAGGAAAACTGTTTTTT.

J is TRBJ1-6 and V is TRBV7-3; no clear D. The CDR3 runs to 14 residues. Trimming pared 2 bases from V and 7 bases from J, leaving 9 bases between. Per the germline V gene, CDR1 is SGHTA and CDR2 is FQGTGA. CDR3 amino acids: CASSLDGSNSPLHF. DNA of the CDR3: TGTGCCAGCAGCTTAGACGGGAGCAATTCACCCCTCCACTTT.

The chain recombines TRBV7-9 with TRBJ2-7; 9 positions match TRBD2. This CDR3 has 12 residues. Germline V gene lookup returns CDR1 SEHNR and CDR2 FQNEAQ (reference sequence). The junction had 4 bases not matched to a gene; V was cut back by 5 bases and J by 8 bases. DNA for the CDR3: TGTGCCAGCAGCCTAGGGACTAGCCAGCAGTACGTC. It codes for CASSLGTSQQYV.

This clone was counted between two and nine times. The chain is built from TRBV10-3 and TRBJ1-2; no clear D gene. The CDR3 loop spans 12 amino acids. Trimming cost V 4 bases and J 7 bases, with 10 bases left between them. CDR1 ENHRY and CDR2 SYGVKD come from the germline V gene. The CDR3 DNA sequence: TGTGCCATCAGTGCCCAGGAGGGTGGCTACACCTTC. Its translation: CAISAQEGGYTF.

The chain joins TRBV30 to TRBJ2-6; TRBD1 might be the D (6 bases). V lost 5 bases to trimming and J lost 0 bases, with 17 bases between them. Germline loops: CDR1 GTSNPN, CDR2 SVGIG (reference sequence). The CDR3 is 17 amino acids. The CDR3, as DNA: TGTGCCTGGGTCAAACAGGGACCTCTCTCTGGGGCCAACGTCCTGACTTTC. Encoded protein: CAWVKQGPLSGANVLTF. Full variable domain (remainder filled in from reference TRBV30 and TRBJ2-6): SQTIHQWPATLVQPVGSPLSLECTVEGTSNPNLYWYRQAAGRGLQLLFYSVGIGQISSEVPQNLSASRPQDRQFILSSKKLLLSDSGFYLCAWVKQGPLSGANVLTFGAGSRLTVL.

The V call is TRBV5-4, the J call TRBJ1-2; 9 bases match TRBD1. Germline V gene data show CDR1 as SGHNT and CDR2 as YYREEE (reference sequence). This CDR3 has 16 amino acids. J gave up 8 bases and V 4 bases, and 15 bases lay outside the gene matches. The DNA of the CDR3 is TGTGCCAGCAGCCCGGGTGGAACCGGGACAGGGTCCGGCTACACCTTC. Protein product: CASSPGGTGTGSGYTF.

In its sample, this clone was seen a few times. The chain has TRBV3-1 (or the pseudogene TRBV3-2) and TRBJ1-1; no clear D gene. Germline-derived CDR1 and CDR2 are LGHDT and YNNKEL (reference sequence). This CDR3 spans 12 amino acids. Trimming cost V 7 bases and J 0 bases, with 6 bases left between them. CDR3 sequence reads: CASIGMNTEAFF. The CDR3 DNA is TGTGCCAGCATCGGGATGAACACTGAAGCTTTCTTT.

The rearrangement uses TRBV5-1 and TRBJ2-7; TRBD1 aligns across 9 bases. This CDR3 contains 18 residues. Trimming took 1 base from V and 3 from J; bases not matched to a gene: 14. The V gene's germline CDR1 is SGHRS and CDR2 YFSETQ. In DNA form, the CDR3 reads TGCGCCAGCAGCTTGTCTACCCCGACAGGGGGGGTCCACTACGAGCAGTACTTC. Its translation: CASSLSTPTGGVHYEQYF.

J is TRBJ1-1 and V is TRBV18, with TRBD1 as a possible D gene (5 bases). The germline V gene has CDR1 KGHSH and CDR2 LQKENI. The V gene lost 3 bases and the J gene lost 0 bases, with 11 bases spanning the gap. The CDR3 contains 15 residues. As DNA, the CDR3 is TGTGCCAGCTCACCGCAGCAGGACATGAACACTGAAGCTTTCTTT. This codes for CASSPQQDMNTEAFF.

The chain links TRBV30 to TRBJ2-7; D may be TRBD1 (6 bases). This CDR3 contains 11 residues. Per germline, CDR1 GTSNPN and CDR2 SVGIG (reference sequence). The V end lost 0 bases, the J end lost 9 bases, and 9 bases lay between the germline ends. This CDR3 is CAWSVQGTQYF. The CDR3 coding sequence is TGTGCCTGGAGTGTCCAGGGGACGCAGTACTTC.

V is TRBV28 and J is TRBJ2-2; TRBD1 agrees at 8 bases. Per the germline V gene, CDR1 is MDHEN and CDR2 is SYDVKM. The CDR3 has 14 residues. With 5 bases clipped from V and 8 bases from J, the junction kept 7 bases outside the gene matches. The CDR3 spells CASSPGDRLGELFF. The DNA of the CDR3 is TGTGCCAGCAGTCCGGGGGACAGGTTGGGGGAGCTGTTTTTT.

This sequence joins TRBV6-1 and TRBJ2-1; D not resolved. Trimming took off 2 bases at V and 1 base at J, with 12 bases between the two ends. Germline V CDR1 and CDR2: MNHNS, SASEGT. The CDR3 contains 16 residues. The CDR3 DNA sequence: TGTGCCAGCAGTGAAAAGGCAGGTCTGTCCTACAATGAGCAGTTCTTC. This translates into CASSEKAGLSYNEQFF.

The rearrangement uses TRBV7-9 and TRBJ2-7; 9 nucleotides line up with TRBD1. Looked up from germline, CDR1 is SEHNR and CDR2 is FQNEAQ (reference sequence). V was pared by 4 bases and J by 5 bases, with 6 bases of the junction left unmatched. The CDR3 is 14 amino acids. The CDR3 nucleotides read TGTGCCAGCAGCTCCTACAGGGGGCAGGACGAGCAGTACTTC. Encoded protein: CASSSYRGQDEQYF.

V usage is TRBV18 and J usage is TRBJ2-7; maybe TRBD1 (6 bases). Germline CDR1 reads KGHSH; CDR2 reads LQKENI. CDR3 length equals 13 residues. V lost 3 bases, J lost 7 bases, and 13 bases lay in between. The CDR3 coding sequence is TGTGCCAGCTCACCGCAGGGGCCGGGTGAGCAGTACGTC. Protein: CASSPQGPGEQYV.

CDR3 protein: CASSSTAPGQGAADTQYF. CDR3 bases: TGTGCCAGCAGCTCCACTGCCCCGGGACAGGGGGCCGCAGATACGCAGTATTTT. The V gene is TRBV7-3, the J gene TRBJ2-3; TRBD1 agrees at 12 bases. Trimming cost V 4 bases and J 4 bases; bases outside gene matches: 12. Germline CDR1 SGHTA, CDR2 FQGTGA. The length of the CDR3 is 18 residues.

The chain recombines TRBV5-6 with TRBJ2-2, with D unclear. CDR3 length: 14 amino acids. Trimming shortened V by 5 bases and J by 3 bases, and 11 bases separated the two germline ends. Germline CDR1 and CDR2: SGHDT and YYEEEE. CDR3 bases: TGTGCCAGCAGTGTTGGCTCAGACACCGGGGAGCTGTTTTTT. Translating gives CASSVGSDTGELFF. Full variable domain (rest looked up from reference TRBV5-6 and TRBJ2-2): DAGVTQSPTHLIKTRGQQVTLRCSPKSGHDTVSWYQQALGQGPQFIFQYYEEEERQRGNFPDRFSGHQFPNYSSELNVNALLLGDSALYLCASSVGSDTGELFFGEGSRLTVL.

The chain has TRBV7-9 and TRBJ2-3; the D gene is possibly TRBD1 (5 bases). V lost 1 base and J lost 0, with 8 bases in between. Germline assignment: CDR1 SEHNR and CDR2 FQNEAQ (reference sequence). The CDR3 is made up of 15 amino acids. In nucleotides, the CDR3 is TGTGCCAGCAGCTTAGGCAGGACAAGCACAGATACGCAGTATTTT. It codes for CASSLGRTSTDTQYF.

This chain connects TRBV7-2 to TRBJ2-7; D unclear. Looked up from germline, CDR1 is SGHTA and CDR2 is FQGNSA. With 2 bases removed from V and 2 bases from J, the gap between germline ends came to 13 bases. The length of the CDR3 is 15 residues. The CDR3 DNA is TGTGCCAGCAGCTTAACCTCCAGTGATCCCTACGAGCAGTACTTC. It yields the protein CASSLTSSDPYEQYF.

In this sample, this clone turned up a few times. Other DNA variants within this sample encode the same CDR3. The chain uses TRBV5-1 and TRBJ2-2; D may be TRBD1 (5 bases). Germline CDR1 reads SGHRS; CDR2 reads YFSETQ. With 6 bases removed from V and 2 bases from J, the gap between germline ends came to 11 bases. CDR3 size: 14 residues. CDR3 bases: TGCGCCAGCACCGTTGACAGAAACACCGGGGAGCTGTTTTTT. Amino acids: CASTVDRNTGELFF.

The chain recombines TRBV6-5 with TRBJ1-4; 7 bases align to TRBD1. J lost 0 bases, V lost 6 bases, and 4 bases had no gene match. Germline lookup yields CDR1 MNHEY and CDR2 SVGAGI. This CDR3 comprises 15 residues. CDR3 in DNA: TGTGCCAGCAGGCTGGGGACAGCAACTAATGAAAAACTGTTTTTT. This gives the protein CASRLGTATNEKLFF.

The V gene is TRBV19, the J gene TRBJ1-5; 11 bases are shared with TRBD1. CDR3 length equals 14 residues. V lost 5 bases to trimming and J lost 7 bases; unmatched junction nucleotides: 4. Germline-derived CDR1 and CDR2 are LNHDA and SQIVND (reference sequence). The CDR3 loop reads CASSAGTGGQPQHF. The CDR3 DNA follows: TGTGCCAGTAGTGCAGGGACAGGGGGACAGCCCCAGCATTTT.

V and J are TRBV10-3 and TRBJ1-1; TRBD1 matches at 7 bases. V gave up 3 bases and J gave up 0 bases; unmatched junction bases: 4. Germline assignment: CDR1 ENHRY and CDR2 SYGVKD. The CDR3 covers 15 residues. CDR3 residues: CAISDLGGMNTEAFF. In nucleotides, the CDR3 is TGTGCCATCAGTGACCTAGGGGGCATGAACACTGAAGCTTTCTTT.

This clone was seen just once. The rearrangement links TRBV9 to TRBJ2-1; unclear D gene. With 0 bases removed from V and 6 bases from J, the gap between germline ends came to 10 bases. The CDR3 totals 14 residues. CDR1 and CDR2 from the germline V gene are SGDLS and YYNGEE. This chain's CDR3 is CASSVAWQVNEQFF. The CDR3 DNA follows: TGTGCCAGCAGCGTAGCTTGGCAAGTCAATGAGCAGTTCTTC.

The rearrangement links TRBV7-9 to TRBJ1-1; no clear D gene. CDR1 and CDR2 (germline): SEHNR, FQNEAQ (reference sequence). This CDR3 is built from 14 residues. The germline V and J ends were trimmed by 0 bases and 2 bases, with 7 bases remaining between them. The CDR3 sequence: CASSLARPNTEAFF. CDR3 bases: TGTGCCAGCAGCTTAGCGCGCCCAAACACTGAAGCTTTCTTT. Looking up the rest from reference TRBV7-9 and TRBJ1-1 gives the full variable domain: DTGVSQNPRHKITKRGQNVTFRCDPISEHNRLYWYRQTLGQGPEFLTYFQNEAQLEKSRLLSDRFSAERPKGSFSTLEIQRTEQGDSAMYLCASSLARPNTEAFFGQGTRLTVV.

In this sample, this clone turned up a few times. The same CDR3 arises from other DNA sequences in this sample as well. The chain has TRBV6-4 and TRBJ1-1, with unresolved D. This CDR3 region has 12 residues. The germline V and J ends were trimmed by 4 bases and 1 base, with 4 bases remaining between them. Germline lookup yields CDR1 MRHNA and CDR2 SNTAGT. The DNA of the CDR3 is TGTGCCAGCAGTGGACAGAACACTGAAGCTTTCTTT. It encodes CASSGQNTEAFF.